The clone carrying this T cell receptor (beta chain) was counted only a few times. The antigen remains undetermined. The data were taken from a study of regulatory T cells in long-lasting Graves disease. Study results and caveats: TCR diversity in persistent Graves' patients was below that of newly diagnosed ones.

Germline CDR1 SQVTM, CDR2 ANQGSEA. With 1 base clipped from V and 4 bases from J, the junction kept 3 bases outside the gene matches. The CDR3 covers 13 residues. With iRepertoire HTBI primers and Arm-PCR of CDR3 regions, TCR beta libraries were built. TCRdb fed the multiplex PCR reads into MiXCR, producing one record per CDR3 protein. The data contain a few hundred thousand distinct CDR3 sequences, 20% to 25% of them singletons. Time point specified: persistent/refractory GD, antithyroid drugs over 5 years with positive TRAb. PBMC-extracted RNA yielded the TCR library. The chain links TRBV29-1 to TRBJ1-1, with TRBD1 matching 7 bases. The clonotype was recovered from a female donor with Graves disease. This material consisted of peripheral blood mononuclear cells (PBMCs), taken when the disease was refractory, from a patient treated with antithyroid drugs. CDR3 bases: TGCAGCGTTGAAGGGGACAGCCTCACTGAAGCTTTCTTT. It codes for CSVEGDSLTEAFF.